These 4 T cell receptor beta chains were all obtained from the same sample, sequenced in a study of T cell repertoires in cytomegalovirus infection. One entry per CDR3 protein, called by TCRdb with MiXCR from the reads. The table records under 150,000 distinct CDR3 sequences, less than 9.5% of them present only once. Sequencing input: PBMCs. All receptors come from a human donor in good health (CMV status not recorded). Some clones in this sample may be carry-over from other donors' samples.

This clonotype was detected ten times or more. The chain links TRBV20-1 to TRBJ1-6, with a possible D match to TRBD1 (6 bases). The germline V gene encodes CDR1 DFQATT and CDR2 SNEGSKA (reference sequence). The CDR3 consists of 14 residues. V was trimmed by 5 bases and J by 7 bases, leaving 15 bases between them. The DNA for the CDR3 is TGCAGTGCTCGGACAGCTACTGGGAATTCACCCCTCCACTTT. Protein: CSARTATGNSPLHF.

This clonotype was observed a few times. Compared with germline, one end of the junction differs, possibly owing to a read error. The chain is built from TRBV5-5 and TRBJ2-5; D is unresolved. Germline values: CDR1 SGHKS, CDR2 YYEKEE (reference sequence). The CDR3 covers 13 residues. The CDR3 DNA follows: TGTGCCAGCAGCTTTGGGCCCTCGGAGCCACCTTTCTTC. It translates to CASSFGPSEPPFF.

This clonotype was counted at least ten times. V usage is TRBV7-2 and J usage is TRBJ2-2; 7 nucleotides line up with TRBD1. Germline V gives CDR1 SGHTA, CDR2 FQGNSA. The CDR3 covers 13 residues. Trimming cost V 4 bases and J 5 bases; bases outside gene matches: 1. The CDR3 region has the DNA TGTGCCAGCAGCTCGACAGGGACCGGGGAGCTGTTTTTT. Residues: CASSSTGTGELFF.

This clonotype was detected a few times. The chain couples TRBV29-1 to TRBJ2-5; 11 bases map to TRBD2. The V gene's germline CDR1 is SQVTM and CDR2 ANQGSEA. The J segment lost 4 bases and the V segment lost 4 bases, leaving 2 bases of the junction unmatched. This CDR3 is 13 amino acids long. Here the CDR3 DNA reads TGCAGCGTTGGGGGACTAGCGGCAGAGACCCAGTACTTC. Translation: CSVGGLAAETQYF.